These 8 T cell receptor beta chains were all obtained from the same sample, sequenced in a study of blood T cell repertoires in COVID-19 (TCRdb year 2020). The library was produced with the immunoSEQ multiplex PCR assay. The table comes from immuneACCESS by way of TCRdb, which keeps in-frame sequences with V and J called. Part of the clones is missing from these tables; in studies checked, under half for an unresolved V gene and the rest for unknown reasons. This sample holds about 78,000 clones; around 86% were observed only once. Of the sample, 4.5% to 6% falls within the top ten clones. The specimen sequenced was peripheral blood. These receptors originate from a middle-aged man with active or convalescent COVID-19.

The rearrangement links TRBV9 to TRBJ2-5, with 13 bases matching TRBD2. Trimming took 3 bases from V and 4 from J; bases not matched to a gene: 6. CDR3 length equals 16 residues. Germline CDR1 reads SGDLS; CDR2 reads YYNGEE. CDR3 DNA: TGTGCCAGCAGCGCTGGACTAGCGGGGGCCACAGAGACCCAGTACTTC. This encodes CASSAGLAGATETQYF.

This clone was detected only once. The chain couples TRBV9 to TRBJ2-5, with TRBD2 identical over 12 bases. There are 17 residues in the CDR3. Germline lookup yields CDR1 SGDLS and CDR2 YYNGEE. V gave up 0 bases and J gave up 2 bases; unmatched junction bases: 5. The CDR3 is CASSVALAGGEQETQYF. DNA of the CDR3: TGTGCCAGCAGCGTAGCCCTAGCGGGGGGGGAGCAAGAGACCCAGTACTTC.

The rearrangement links TRBV4-1 to TRBJ1-5; 7 bases match TRBD1. After removal of 3 bases from V and 7 bases from J, the junction contained 6 bases not matched to a gene. There are 14 residues in the CDR3. Germline lookup yields CDR1 MGHRA and CDR2 YSYEKL. CDR3: CASSQAQGEQPQHF. The DNA of the CDR3 is TGCGCCAGCAGCCAGGCTCAGGGGGAACAGCCCCAGCATTTT.

CDR3: CASSLETGSEQYV. The CDR3 DNA reads as TGTGCCAGCAGCTTAGAAACAGGGTCCGAGCAGTACGTC. The V call is TRBV7-9, the J call TRBJ2-7, with D perhaps TRBD1 (6 bases). Germline CDR1 reads SEHNR; CDR2 reads FQNEAQ (reference sequence). The CDR3 runs to 13 residues. Trimming removed 1 base at V and 6 bases at J, with 10 bases between.

The chain couples TRBV29-1 to TRBJ1-4; 8 bases map to TRBD1. Germline V gene lookup returns CDR1 SQVTM and CDR2 ANQGSEA. CDR3 length: 14 residues. After removal of 5 bases from V and 8 bases from J, the junction contained 10 bases not matched to a gene. This chain's CDR3 is CSVRPGTGREKLFF. The CDR3 region has the DNA TGCAGCGTTAGACCCGGGACAGGACGGGAAAAACTGTTTTTT.

The chain combines TRBV6-5 with TRBJ2-1; TRBD1 aligns across 8 bases. With 6 bases clipped from V and 5 bases from J, the junction kept 6 bases outside the gene matches. This CDR3 is built from 14 residues. In germline, CDR1 is MNHEY, CDR2 SVGAGI. CDR3 sequence: CASRDRQGNNEQFF. Written as DNA, the CDR3 is TGTGCCAGCAGGGATAGACAGGGGAACAATGAGCAGTTCTTC.

The chain is built from TRBV5-1 and TRBJ1-2, with D maybe TRBD1 (5 bases). Trimming took off 0 bases at V and 3 bases at J, with 15 bases between the two ends. The CDR3 totals 16 residues. Germline assignment: CDR1 SGHRS and CDR2 YFSETQ. CDR3: CASSLDSSDRYYGYTF. CDR3 DNA sequence: TGCGCCAGCAGCTTGGATTCATCAGACAGATACTATGGCTACACCTTC.

The chain is built from TRBV6-4 and TRBJ2-5; 7 bases agree with TRBD1. V shed 2 bases, J shed 3 bases, and the junction held 9 bases outside the gene matches. Germline V gives CDR1 MRHNA, CDR2 SNTAGT. CDR3 size: 16 residues. The CDR3 region has the DNA TGTGCCAGCAGTGACATCGGGACAGACCCGAAAGAGACCCAGTACTTC. This gives the protein CASSDIGTDPKETQYF.